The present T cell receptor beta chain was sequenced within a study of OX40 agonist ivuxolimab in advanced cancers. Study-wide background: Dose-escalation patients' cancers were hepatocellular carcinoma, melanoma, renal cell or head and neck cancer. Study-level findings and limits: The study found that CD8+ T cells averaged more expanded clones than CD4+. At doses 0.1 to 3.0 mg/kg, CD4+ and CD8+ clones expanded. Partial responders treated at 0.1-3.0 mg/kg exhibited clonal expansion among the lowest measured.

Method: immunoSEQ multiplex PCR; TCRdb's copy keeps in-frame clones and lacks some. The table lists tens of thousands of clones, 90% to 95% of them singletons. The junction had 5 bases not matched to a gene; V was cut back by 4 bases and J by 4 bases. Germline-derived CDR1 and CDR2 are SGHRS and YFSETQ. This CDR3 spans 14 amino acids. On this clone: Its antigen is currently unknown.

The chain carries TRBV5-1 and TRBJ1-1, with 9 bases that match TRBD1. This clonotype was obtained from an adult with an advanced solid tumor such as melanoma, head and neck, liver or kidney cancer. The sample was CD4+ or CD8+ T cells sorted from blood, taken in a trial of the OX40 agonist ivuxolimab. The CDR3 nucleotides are TGCGCCAGCAGCAGGGACAGGGAGGCCACTGAAGCTTTCTTT. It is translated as CASSRDREATEAFF.